A selection of T cell receptor beta chains follows, all from one sample in a study of blood T cell repertoires in COVID-19. Using immunoSEQ multiplex PCR, the repertoire was profiled, and TCRdb retains in-frame clones only, with some absent. The top ten clones hold over 0.55% of a sample with 150,000 to 160,000 clones, under 85% of them seen once. Source material: peripheral blood. These receptors were taken from a man aged 55 to 70 with COVID-19, enrolled during active disease. The CDR3 runs from the conserved cysteine through the conserved F or W. The order of the fields is V gene, clone size, D gene, J gene, CDR3 protein. A D gene is named only where the DNA matches it firmly. Size is stated for part of the rows, as once, few or many counts, or as a class when the clone is expanded.

TRBV7-2	NA	TRBD2	TRBJ2-7	CASSLEASGGAYEQYF
TRBV28	NA	NA	TRBJ1-1	CASKTGNTEAFF
TRBV5-1	NA	NA	TRBJ1-1	CASSLGGSANTEAFF
TRBV7-2	NA	TRBD1	TRBJ1-2	CASSSGEGARYGYTF
TRBV19	NA	NA	TRBJ2-7	CASSISLATYEQYF
TRBV6-5	NA	TRBD1	TRBJ1-2	CASIWRQGDGYTF
TRBV12-3/TRBV12-4	NA	TRBD2	TRBJ2-5	CASSPSGGETQYF
TRBV6-5	NA	NA	TRBJ2-5	CASSSNRGIQETQYF
TRBV5-6	NA	TRBD2	TRBJ2-1	CASSYKTSGGDEQFF
TRBV4-3	NA	NA	TRBJ1-6	CASSQAGLWGGPLHF
TRBV9	NA	NA	TRBJ2-3	CASSVAGVSTDTQYF
TRBV2	NA	TRBD1	TRBJ1-5	CASSRGQVNQPQHF
TRBV12-5	once	TRBD1	TRBJ1-2	CASGSWTGLISGYTF
TRBV11-2	NA	TRBD1	TRBJ2-7	CASSLGGQGLNEQYF
TRBV14	NA	TRBD1	TRBJ1-4	CASSQDLQGKLFF
TRBV7-2	once	NA	TRBJ1-1	CASSFFQEAFF
TRBV12-5	NA	NA	TRBJ2-5	CASGSQETQYF
TRBV15	NA	NA	TRBJ1-1	CATSRETGTEAFF
TRBV29-1	NA	NA	TRBJ2-7	CSVAQGRNYEQYF
TRBV6-5	NA	NA	TRBJ2-3	CASSFWGGTDTQYF
TRBV15	NA	TRBD1	TRBJ2-5	CATSRATGGETQYF
TRBV2	NA	TRBD2	TRBJ2-5	CASREGLAGETQYF
TRBV12-3/TRBV12-4	NA	TRBD1	TRBJ1-1	CASRDREYTEAFF
TRBV14	NA	TRBD1	TRBJ1-1	CASSQDRDRNTEAFF
TRBV19	NA	NA	TRBJ1-2	CASSITQLSNYGYTF
TRBV9	NA	TRBD1	TRBJ1-2	CASSGAGGLGGYTF
TRBV19	few	TRBD1	TRBJ1-5	CASSIGRQGAMPQHF
TRBV7-9	NA	NA	TRBJ1-3	CASSHLGAGNTIYF
TRBV24-1	NA	TRBD2	TRBJ2-5	CATSDFVLGASGSLETQYF
TRBV3-1/TRBV3-2	NA	NA	TRBJ2-7	CASSQVSQAYEQYF
TRBV2	NA	NA	TRBJ1-4	CASSPDRLGEKLFF
TRBV18	NA	TRBD1	TRBJ1-5	CASSPPGQAANQPQHF
TRBV7-8	NA	TRBD1	TRBJ1-5	CASSLEGASNQPQHF
TRBV18	NA	NA	TRBJ2-5	CASSRETQGETQYF
TRBV6-5	NA	TRBD1	TRBJ2-7	CASSGQESSYEQYF